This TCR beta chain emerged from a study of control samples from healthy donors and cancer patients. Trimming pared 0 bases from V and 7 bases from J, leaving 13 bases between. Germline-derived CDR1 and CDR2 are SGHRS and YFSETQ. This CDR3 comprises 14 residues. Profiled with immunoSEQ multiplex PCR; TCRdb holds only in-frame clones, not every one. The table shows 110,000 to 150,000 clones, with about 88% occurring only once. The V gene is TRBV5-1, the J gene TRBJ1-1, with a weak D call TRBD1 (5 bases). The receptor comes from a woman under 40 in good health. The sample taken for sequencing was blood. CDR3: CASSLGVEGSEAFF. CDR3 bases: TGCGCCAGCAGCTTGGGGGTCGAGGGGAGTGAAGCTTTCTTT.